The entry below describes one T cell receptor (beta chain). This entry belongs to a study of patients and donors after allogeneic stem cell transplantation. Germline V lookup: CDR1 SEHNR, CDR2 FQNEAQ (reference sequence). CDR3 length: 12 residues. Trimming removed 6 bases from V and 4 bases from J, with 9 bases in between. TCRdb reanalysed the RT-PCR reads using MiXCR and keeps one entry per CDR3 protein. The sample has approximately 430,000 distinct CDR3 sequences, roughly 17% seen once. This chain uses TRBV7-9 with TRBJ2-5; a weak D match, TRBD1 (5 bases). Sequenced material: blood, either unsorted or a sorted T cell fraction (not recorded which). This TCR was recovered from a human donor who was either an allogeneic HSCT recipient or a stem cell or donor lymphocyte infusion donor (not recorded which). It is not recorded whose cells these are; they may come from a transplant donor. Written as DNA, the CDR3 is TGTGCCAGCAGGGCTAGGGGAGAGACCCAGTACTTC. Protein sequence: CASRARGETQYF. Supplemented by reference TRBV7-9 and TRBJ2-5, the full variable domain reads DTGVSQNPRHKITKRGQNVTFRCDPISEHNRLYWYRQTLGQGPEFLTYFQNEAQLEKSRLLSDRFSAERPKGSFSTLEIQRTEQGDSAMYLCASRARGETQYFGPGTRLLVL.